Below, 15 T cell receptor beta chains from the same sample are listed, as sequenced in a study of shared clonotypes between healthy human individuals. Clones were read by immunoSEQ multiplex PCR, and TCRdb kept only the in-frame ones, dropping some. The repertoire holds fewer than 3 million clones, with about 90% as singletons. The sample consisted of naive CD4+ T cells from PBMCs. Noted subset: CD45RA+ positively selected. These receptor sequences come from a man between 18 and 35 years old in good health. Some clones in this sample may be carry-over from other donors' samples.

The V and J genes are TRBV30 and TRBJ2-2; TRBD2 is a possible D gene (7 bases). This CDR3 has 16 amino acids. V lost 8 bases to trimming and J lost 7 bases, with 26 bases between them. Germline CDR1 reads GTSNPN; CDR2 reads SVGIG (reference sequence). The CDR3 nucleotides are TGTGCCCGGGCGCCGGGGGGCCCCCTGAGGTACGGGGAGCTGTTTTTT. Protein: CARAPGGPLRYGELFF.

This sequence joins TRBV15 and TRBJ2-2, with TRBD2 matching 9 bases. Losses at the gene ends were 6 bases for V and 4 bases for J; bases not matched to a gene: 12. The CDR3 sequence is 17 residues long. Germline V gene lookup returns CDR1 LNHNV and CDR2 YYDKDF (reference sequence). The CDR3 sequence is CATRAIGSGSGTGELFF. Here the CDR3 DNA reads TGTGCCACCAGGGCAATAGGTAGCGGGAGCGGCACCGGGGAGCTGTTTTTT.

This clone is a singleton in its sample. The chain links TRBV2 to TRBJ1-2, with no clear D. The germline V gene encodes CDR1 SNHLY and CDR2 FYNNEI. CDR3 length equals 14 residues. V dropped 6 bases and J dropped 4 bases, with 15 bases sitting between them. CDR3 region: CASRPGAMTYGYTF. Here the CDR3 DNA reads TGTGCCAGCAGACCGGGAGCTATGACCTATGGCTACACCTTC.

The CDR3 DNA reads as TGCGCCAGCAGCTTGGCCGAGACAGGGCCGGGGGAAAAACTGTTTTTT. Residues: CASSLAETGPGEKLFF. The V and J genes are TRBV5-1 and TRBJ1-4; 7 bases align to TRBD1. Trimming removed 0 bases from V and 8 bases from J; junction bases left unmatched: 10. The CDR3 runs 16 residues. Germline assignment: CDR1 SGHRS and CDR2 YFSETQ.

The rearrangement links TRBV18 to TRBJ2-2; TRBD2 matches 8 bases. V was pared by 1 base and J by 0 bases, with 4 bases of the junction left unmatched. CDR1 and CDR2 from the germline V gene are KGHSH and LQKENI. The CDR3 length is 17 residues. The chain's CDR3 is CASSPQRGSTNTGELFF. Here the CDR3 DNA reads TGTGCCAGCTCACCACAGCGGGGGTCAACGAACACCGGGGAGCTGTTTTTT.

J is TRBJ2-7 and V is TRBV6-1, with TRBD1 as a possible D gene (5 bases). CDR3 size: 17 residues. From germline, CDR1 is MNHNS and CDR2 SASEGT. V was shortened by 2 bases and J by 4 bases, with 21 bases between the two germline ends. The chain's CDR3 is CASSENRRGQTVYEQYF. CDR3 nucleotide sequence: TGTGCCAGCAGTGAAAATAGAAGGGGTCAGACAGTATACGAGCAGTACTTC.

The rearrangement uses TRBV7-3 and TRBJ2-1; tentatively, D is TRBD2 (6 bases). Germline values: CDR1 SGHTA, CDR2 FQGTGA. V dropped 9 bases and J dropped 6 bases, with 15 bases sitting between them. The CDR3 sequence is 13 residues long. DNA for the CDR3: TGTGCCAGTGGTGGGGGAGCGGGCAATGAGCAGTTCTTC. The encoded protein is CASGGGAGNEQFF.

The chain combines TRBV7-9 with TRBJ2-7; perhaps TRBD2 as D (6 bases). Germline V CDR1 and CDR2: SEHNR, FQNEAQ (reference sequence). The CDR3 runs 15 residues. V was cut by 2 bases and J by 0 bases, with 11 bases left in between. CDR3 amino acids: CASSLRVAASYEQYF. The CDR3 DNA is TGTGCCAGCAGCTTAAGGGTAGCGGCCTCCTACGAGCAGTACTTC.

This chain connects TRBV5-4 to TRBJ2-3; D gene ambiguous. V gave up 7 bases and J gave up 7 bases, with 7 bases separating them. Looked up from germline, CDR1 is SGHNT and CDR2 is YYREEE (reference sequence). This CDR3 spans 10 amino acids. The CDR3 bases are TGTGCCAGCGGCGGAAATACGCAGTATTTT. The encoded protein is CASGGNTQYF. The complete variable domain, with remaining parts taken from reference TRBV5-4 and TRBJ2-3, reads ETGVTQSPTHLIKTRGQQVTLRCSSQSGHNTVSWYQQALGQGPQFIFQYYREEENGRGNFPPRFSGLQFPNYSSELNVNALELDDSALYLCASGGNTQYFGPGTRLTVL.

This chain connects TRBV5-4 to TRBJ2-1; 8 nucleotides align to TRBD2. CDR3 length: 15 residues. Germline-derived CDR1 and CDR2 are SGHNT and YYREEE (reference sequence). Unmatched junction bases numbered 3, after V lost 0 bases and J lost 4 bases. CDR3 in amino acids: CASSLGREDYNEQFF. The CDR3 coding sequence is TGTGCCAGCAGCTTGGGGCGGGAGGATTACAATGAGCAGTTCTTC.

The J gene is TRBJ2-1, the V gene TRBV2; D might be TRBD2 (5 bases). Trimming shortened V by 4 bases and J by 4 bases, and 8 bases separated the two germline ends. The CDR3 sequence is 13 residues long. Looked up from germline, CDR1 is SNHLY and CDR2 is FYNNEI. CDR3 amino acids: CASSAGLYNEQFF. CDR3 nucleotides: TGTGCCAGCAGTGCGGGGTTATACAATGAGCAGTTCTTC.

This rearrangement joins TRBV11-2 to TRBJ2-7; 11 bases fit TRBD2. CDR1 and CDR2 from the germline V gene are SGHAT and FQNNGV. This CDR3 is 19 amino acids long. V shed 0 bases and J 0 bases; nucleotides not matched to a gene: 10. This CDR3 reads CASSLDPIFSGRDSYEQYF. CDR3 DNA: TGTGCCAGCAGCTTAGATCCTATTTTTAGCGGGAGGGACTCCTACGAGCAGTACTTC.

The rearrangement joins TRBV19 to TRBJ2-4; the match to TRBD2 covers 14 bases. CDR3 length equals 18 residues. The germline V gene encodes CDR1 LNHDA and CDR2 SQIVND (reference sequence). V was pared by 4 bases and J by 1 base, with 6 bases of the junction left unmatched. The CDR3 nucleotides are TGTGCCAGTAGTACAGGGACTAGCGGGAGCCTTGCCAAAAACATTCAGTACTTC. Translated: CASSTGTSGSLAKNIQYF. Complete variable domain (other parts from reference TRBV19 and TRBJ2-4): DGGITQSPKYLFRKEGQNVTLSCEQNLNHDAMYWYRQDPGQGLRLIYYSQIVNDFQKGDIAEGYSVSREKKESFPLTVTSAQKNPTAFYLCASSTGTSGSLAKNIQYFGAGTRLSVL.

The V call is TRBV15, the J call TRBJ2-2; 8 nucleotides align to TRBD2. This CDR3 is built from 14 residues. The germline V gene encodes CDR1 LNHNV and CDR2 YYDKDF (reference sequence). V dropped 3 bases and J dropped 6; count of bases not matched to a gene: 3. The chain's CDR3 is CATSSIGRAGELFF. Here the CDR3 DNA reads TGTGCCACCAGCAGCATCGGGAGGGCCGGGGAGCTGTTTTTT.

The V and J genes are TRBV5-1 and TRBJ2-7; TRBD2 agrees at 9 bases. The CDR3 contains 16 residues. V lost 4 bases, J lost 2 bases, and 10 bases stayed unmatched. CDR1 and CDR2 from the germline V gene are SGHRS and YFSETQ. CDR3 coding DNA: TGCGCCAGCAGCATATTACCTAGCGGGACAACCTACGAGCAGTACTTC. It translates to CASSILPSGTTYEQYF.